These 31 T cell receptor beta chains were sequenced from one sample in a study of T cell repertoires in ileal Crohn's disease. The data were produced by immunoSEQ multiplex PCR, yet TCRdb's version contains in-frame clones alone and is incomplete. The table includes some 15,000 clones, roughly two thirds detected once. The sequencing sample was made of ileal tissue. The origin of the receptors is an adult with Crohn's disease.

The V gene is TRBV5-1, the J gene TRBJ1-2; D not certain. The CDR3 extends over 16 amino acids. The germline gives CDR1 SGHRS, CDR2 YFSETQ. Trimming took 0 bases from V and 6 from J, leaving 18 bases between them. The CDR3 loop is CASSLALGSRSHGYTF. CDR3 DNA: TGCGCCAGCAGCTTGGCTCTAGGGAGTAGAAGTCATGGCTACACCTTC.

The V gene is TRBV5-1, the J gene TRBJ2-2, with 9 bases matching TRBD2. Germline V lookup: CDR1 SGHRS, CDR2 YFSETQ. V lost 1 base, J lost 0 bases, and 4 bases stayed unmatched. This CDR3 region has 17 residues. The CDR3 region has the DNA TGCGCCAGCAGCTTGACGGCTAGCGGGACGAACACCGGGGAGCTGTTTTTT. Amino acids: CASSLTASGTNTGELFF.

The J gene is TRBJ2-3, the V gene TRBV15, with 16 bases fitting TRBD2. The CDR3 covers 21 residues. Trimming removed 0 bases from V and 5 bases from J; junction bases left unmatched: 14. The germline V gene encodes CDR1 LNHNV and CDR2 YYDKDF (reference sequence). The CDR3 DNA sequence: TGTGCCACCAGCAGAGATGGGGTCGGGACTAGCGGGAGGGCCAGGGAAGATACGCAGTATTTT. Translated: CATSRDGVGTSGRAREDTQYF.

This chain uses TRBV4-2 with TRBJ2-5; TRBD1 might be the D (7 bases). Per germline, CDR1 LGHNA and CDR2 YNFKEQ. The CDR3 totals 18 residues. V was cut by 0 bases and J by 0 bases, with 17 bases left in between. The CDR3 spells CASSQELQGGPYQETQYF. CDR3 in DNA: TGTGCCAGCAGCCAAGAGCTCCAGGGGGGCCCGTACCAAGAGACCCAGTACTTC.

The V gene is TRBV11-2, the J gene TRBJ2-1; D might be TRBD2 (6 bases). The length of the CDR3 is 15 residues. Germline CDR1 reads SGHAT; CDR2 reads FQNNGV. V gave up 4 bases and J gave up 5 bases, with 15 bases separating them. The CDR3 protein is CASSSDWGVDNEQFF. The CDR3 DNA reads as TGTGCCAGCAGCTCAGATTGGGGGGTAGACAATGAGCAGTTCTTC.

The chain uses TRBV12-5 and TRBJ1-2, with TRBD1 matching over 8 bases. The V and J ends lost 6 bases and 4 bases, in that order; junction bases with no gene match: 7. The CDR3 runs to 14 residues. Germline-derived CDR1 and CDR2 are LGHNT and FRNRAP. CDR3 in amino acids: CASGPGQGVYGYTF. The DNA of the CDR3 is TGTGCTAGTGGCCCAGGACAGGGCGTCTATGGCTACACCTTC.

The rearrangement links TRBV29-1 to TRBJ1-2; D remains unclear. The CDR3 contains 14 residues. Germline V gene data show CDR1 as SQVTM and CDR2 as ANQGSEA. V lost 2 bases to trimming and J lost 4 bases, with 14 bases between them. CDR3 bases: TGCAGCGTTGAACGACTTAATAGCCGCTATGGCTACACCTTC. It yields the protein CSVERLNSRYGYTF. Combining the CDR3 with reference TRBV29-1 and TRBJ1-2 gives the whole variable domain SAVISQKPSRDICQRGTSLTIQCQVDSQVTMMFWYRQQPGQSLTLIATANQGSEATYESGFVIDKFPISRPNLTFSTLTVSNMSPEDSSIYLCSVERLNSRYGYTFGSGTRLTVV.

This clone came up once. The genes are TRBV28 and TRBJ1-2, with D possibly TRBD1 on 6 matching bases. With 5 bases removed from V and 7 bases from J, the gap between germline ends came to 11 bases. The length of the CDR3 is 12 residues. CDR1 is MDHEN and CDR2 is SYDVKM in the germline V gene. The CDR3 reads CASSPGTFGYTF. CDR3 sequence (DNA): TGTGCCAGCAGTCCTGGGACATTTGGCTACACCTTC.

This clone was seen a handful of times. For the CDR3, the DNA is TGTGCCAGCAGTGAGGACAACTCTGGGGCCAACGTCCTGACTTTC. Translating gives CASSEDNSGANVLTF. The genes are TRBV6-4 and TRBJ2-6; D might be TRBD1 (5 bases). Germline V gives CDR1 MRHNA, CDR2 SNTAGT. The CDR3 totals 15 residues. V lost 3 bases, J lost 0 bases, and 6 bases lay in between.

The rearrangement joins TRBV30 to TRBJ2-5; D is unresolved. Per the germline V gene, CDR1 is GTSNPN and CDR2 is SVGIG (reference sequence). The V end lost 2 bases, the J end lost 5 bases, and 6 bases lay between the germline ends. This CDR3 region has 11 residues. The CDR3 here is CAWSPIETQYF. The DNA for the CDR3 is TGTGCCTGGAGTCCAATCGAGACCCAGTACTTC. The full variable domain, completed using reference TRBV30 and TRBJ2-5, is SQTIHQWPATLVQPVGSPLSLECTVEGTSNPNLYWYRQAAGRGLQLLFYSVGIGQISSEVPQNLSASRPQDRQFILSSKKLLLSDSGFYLCAWSPIETQYFGPGTRLLVL.

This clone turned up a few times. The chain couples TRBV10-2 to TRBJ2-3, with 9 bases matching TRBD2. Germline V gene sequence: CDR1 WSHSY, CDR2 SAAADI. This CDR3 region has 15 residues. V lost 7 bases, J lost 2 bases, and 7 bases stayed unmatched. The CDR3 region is CASKLAGGNTDTQYF. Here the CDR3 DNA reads TGCGCCAGCAAGTTGGCGGGGGGGAACACAGATACGCAGTATTTT.

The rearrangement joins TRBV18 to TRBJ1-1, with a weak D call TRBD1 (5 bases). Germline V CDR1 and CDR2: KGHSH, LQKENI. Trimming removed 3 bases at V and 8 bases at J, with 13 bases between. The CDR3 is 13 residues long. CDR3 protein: CASSPLFGGEAFF. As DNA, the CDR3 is TGTGCCAGCTCACCGCTTTTCGGGGGAGAAGCTTTCTTT.

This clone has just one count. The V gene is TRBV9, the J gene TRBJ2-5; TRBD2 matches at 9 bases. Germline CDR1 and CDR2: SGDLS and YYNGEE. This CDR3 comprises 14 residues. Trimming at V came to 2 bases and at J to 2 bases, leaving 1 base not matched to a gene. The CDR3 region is CASSVSGRQETQYF. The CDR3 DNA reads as TGTGCCAGCAGCGTCAGCGGGAGGCAAGAGACCCAGTACTTC.

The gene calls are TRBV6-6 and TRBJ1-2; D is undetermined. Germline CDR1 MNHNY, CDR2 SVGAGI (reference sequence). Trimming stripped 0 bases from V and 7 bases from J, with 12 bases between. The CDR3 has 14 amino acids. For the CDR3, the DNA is TGTGCCAGCAGTTACTCGATAACGGCGGCTGGCTACACCTTC. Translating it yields CASSYSITAAGYTF.

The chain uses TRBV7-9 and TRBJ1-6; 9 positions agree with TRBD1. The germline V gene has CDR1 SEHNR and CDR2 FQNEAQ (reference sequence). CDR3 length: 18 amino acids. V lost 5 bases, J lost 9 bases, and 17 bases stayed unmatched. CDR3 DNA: TGTGCCAGCAGCCTAAGGTCTGGGACAGGGTCTTTCGGTTCACCCCTCCACTTT. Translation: CASSLRSGTGSFGSPLHF.

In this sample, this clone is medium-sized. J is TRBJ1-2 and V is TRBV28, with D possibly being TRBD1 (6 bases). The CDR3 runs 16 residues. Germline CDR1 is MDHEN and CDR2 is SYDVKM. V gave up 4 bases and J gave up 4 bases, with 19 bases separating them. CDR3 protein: CASSSSRTDRPYGYTF. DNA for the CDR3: TGTGCCAGCAGTTCCTCACGTACGGACAGACCCTATGGCTACACCTTC.

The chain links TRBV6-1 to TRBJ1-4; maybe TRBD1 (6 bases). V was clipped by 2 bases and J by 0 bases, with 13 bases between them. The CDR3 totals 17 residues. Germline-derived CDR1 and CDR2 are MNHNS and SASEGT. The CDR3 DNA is TGTGCCAGCAGTGAACCCCCAACAGGGTCAACTAATGAAAAACTGTTTTTT. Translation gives CASSEPPTGSTNEKLFF.

The CDR3 region is CASSQDPSGGIEQYF. In DNA form, the CDR3 reads TGTGCCAGCAGCCAAGACCCTAGCGGGGGGATCGAGCAGTACTTC. The chain couples TRBV4-2 to TRBJ2-7; 11 positions agree with TRBD2. V gave up 0 bases and J gave up 6 bases; unmatched junction bases: 4. Germline-derived CDR1 and CDR2 are LGHNA and YNFKEQ. The CDR3 consists of 15 residues.

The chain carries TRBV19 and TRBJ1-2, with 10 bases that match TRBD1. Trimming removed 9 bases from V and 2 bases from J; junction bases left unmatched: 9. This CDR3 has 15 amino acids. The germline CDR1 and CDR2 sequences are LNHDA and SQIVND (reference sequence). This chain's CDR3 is CASEWTGGPNYGYTF. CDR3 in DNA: TGTGCCAGCGAATGGACAGGGGGGCCCAACTATGGCTACACCTTC. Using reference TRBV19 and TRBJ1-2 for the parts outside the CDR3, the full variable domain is DGGITQSPKYLFRKEGQNVTLSCEQNLNHDAMYWYRQDPGQGLRLIYYSQIVNDFQKGDIAEGYSVSREKKESFPLTVTSAQKNPTAFYLCASEWTGGPNYGYTFGSGTRLTVV.

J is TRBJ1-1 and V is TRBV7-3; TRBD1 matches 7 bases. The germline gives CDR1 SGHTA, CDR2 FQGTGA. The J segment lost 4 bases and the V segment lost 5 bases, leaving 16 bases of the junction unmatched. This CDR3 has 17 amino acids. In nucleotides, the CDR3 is TGTGCCAGCAGCCCATCCGGGACAGATACCTTAGGCACTGAAGCTTTCTTT. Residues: CASSPSGTDTLGTEAFF.

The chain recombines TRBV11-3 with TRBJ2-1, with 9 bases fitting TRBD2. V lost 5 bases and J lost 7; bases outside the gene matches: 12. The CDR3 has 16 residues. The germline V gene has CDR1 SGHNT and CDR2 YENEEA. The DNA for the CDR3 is TGTGCCAGCAGCCCCTTAGGTGATAGCGGGGGAAATGAGCAGTTCTTC. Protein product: CASSPLGDSGGNEQFF. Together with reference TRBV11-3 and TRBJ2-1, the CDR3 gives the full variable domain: EAGVVQSPRYKIIEKKQPVAFWCNPISGHNTLYWYLQNLGQGPELLIRYENEEAVDDSQLPKDRFSAERLKGVDSTLKIQPAELGDSAVYLCASSPLGDSGGNEQFFGPGTRLTVL.

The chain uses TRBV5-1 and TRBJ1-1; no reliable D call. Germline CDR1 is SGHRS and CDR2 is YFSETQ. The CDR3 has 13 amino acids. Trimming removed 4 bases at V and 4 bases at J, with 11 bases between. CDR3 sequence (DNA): TGCGCCAGCAGCCTTGAAACGAGCACTGAAGCTTTCTTT. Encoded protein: CASSLETSTEAFF. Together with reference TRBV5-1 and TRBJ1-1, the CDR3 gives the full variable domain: KAGVTQTPRYLIKTRGQQVTLSCSPISGHRSVSWYQQTPGQGLQFLFEYFSETQRNKGNFPGRFSGRQFSNSRSEMNVSTLELGDSALYLCASSLETSTEAFFGQGTRLTVV.

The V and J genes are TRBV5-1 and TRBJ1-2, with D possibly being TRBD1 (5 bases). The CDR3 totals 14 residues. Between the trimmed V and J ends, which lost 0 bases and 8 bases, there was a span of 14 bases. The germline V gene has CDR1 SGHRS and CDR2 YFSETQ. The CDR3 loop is CASSLAGRGGGYTF. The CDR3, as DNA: TGCGCCAGCAGCTTGGCCGGGAGGGGAGGAGGCTACACCTTC. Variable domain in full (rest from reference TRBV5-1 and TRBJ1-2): KAGVTQTPRYLIKTRGQQVTLSCSPISGHRSVSWYQQTPGQGLQFLFEYFSETQRNKGNFPGRFSGRQFSNSRSEMNVSTLELGDSALYLCASSLAGRGGGYTFGSGTRLTVV.

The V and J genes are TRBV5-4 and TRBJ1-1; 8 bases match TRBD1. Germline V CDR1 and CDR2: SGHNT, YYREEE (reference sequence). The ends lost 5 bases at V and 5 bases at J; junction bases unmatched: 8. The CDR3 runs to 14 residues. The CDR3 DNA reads TGTGCCAGCAGAGGCAGGGGGCTAGGGACTGAAGCTTTCTTT. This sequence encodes CASRGRGLGTEAFF. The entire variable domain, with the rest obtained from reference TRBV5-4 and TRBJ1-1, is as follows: ETGVTQSPTHLIKTRGQQVTLRCSSQSGHNTVSWYQQALGQGPQFIFQYYREEENGRGNFPPRFSGLQFPNYSSELNVNALELDDSALYLCASRGRGLGTEAFFGQGTRLTVV.

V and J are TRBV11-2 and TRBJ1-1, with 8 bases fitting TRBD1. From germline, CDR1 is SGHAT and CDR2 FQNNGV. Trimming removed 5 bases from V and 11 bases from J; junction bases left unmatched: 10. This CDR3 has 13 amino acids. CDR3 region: CASSINDRGDAFF. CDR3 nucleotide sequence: TGTGCCAGCAGCATCAACGACAGGGGAGATGCTTTCTTT. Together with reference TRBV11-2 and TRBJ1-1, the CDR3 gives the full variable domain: EAGVAQSPRYKIIEKRQSVAFWCNPISGHATLYWYQQILGQGPKLLIQFQNNGVVDDSQLPKDRFSAERLKGVDSTLKIQPAKLEDSAVYLCASSINDRGDAFFGQGTRLTVV.

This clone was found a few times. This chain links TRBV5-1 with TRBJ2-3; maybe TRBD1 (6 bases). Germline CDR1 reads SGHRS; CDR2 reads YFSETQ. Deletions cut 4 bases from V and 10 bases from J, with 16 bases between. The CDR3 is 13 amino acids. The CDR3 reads CASSRTDLLPQYF. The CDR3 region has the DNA TGCGCCAGCAGCCGGACAGACCTCTTGCCGCAGTATTTT.

CDR3 sequence: CASSLSGGGMTEAFF. The DNA of the CDR3 is TGTGCCAGCAGCTTATCAGGGGGCGGGATGACTGAAGCTTTCTTT. The chain uses TRBV7-3 and TRBJ1-1; 8 nucleotides align to TRBD1. This CDR3 region has 15 residues. The V gene's germline CDR1 is SGHTA and CDR2 FQGTGA. The J segment lost 5 bases and the V segment lost 2 bases, leaving 7 bases of the junction unmatched.

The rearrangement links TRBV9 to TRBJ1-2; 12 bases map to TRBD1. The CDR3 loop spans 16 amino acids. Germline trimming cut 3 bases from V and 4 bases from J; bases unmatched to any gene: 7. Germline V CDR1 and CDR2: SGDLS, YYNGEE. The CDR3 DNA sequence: TGTGCCAGCAGCGAGTGGGACAGGGGGCTCAGCTATGGCTACACCTTC. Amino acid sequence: CASSEWDRGLSYGYTF.

The CDR3 sequence: CASSPQTGGAEKLFF. The CDR3 DNA is TGTGCCAGCAGCCCCCAGACAGGGGGCGCGGAAAAACTGTTTTTT. The V and J genes are TRBV11-3 and TRBJ1-4; 10 bases are a match to TRBD1. This CDR3 is 15 amino acids long. With 5 bases clipped from V and 8 bases from J, the junction kept 8 bases outside the gene matches. The germline CDR1 and CDR2 sequences are SGHNT and YENEEA.

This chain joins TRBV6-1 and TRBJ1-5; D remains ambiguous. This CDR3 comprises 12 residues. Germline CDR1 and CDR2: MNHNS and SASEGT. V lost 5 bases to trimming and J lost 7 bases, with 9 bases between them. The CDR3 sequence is CASSWREQPQHF. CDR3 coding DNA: TGTGCCAGCAGTTGGCGGGAGCAGCCCCAGCATTTT.

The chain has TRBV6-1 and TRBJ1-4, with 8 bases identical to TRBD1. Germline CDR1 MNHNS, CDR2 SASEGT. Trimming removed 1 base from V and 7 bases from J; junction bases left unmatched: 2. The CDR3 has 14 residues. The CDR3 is CASSEGQGFEKLFF. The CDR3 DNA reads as TGTGCCAGCAGTGAAGGACAGGGGTTTGAAAAACTGTTTTTT.